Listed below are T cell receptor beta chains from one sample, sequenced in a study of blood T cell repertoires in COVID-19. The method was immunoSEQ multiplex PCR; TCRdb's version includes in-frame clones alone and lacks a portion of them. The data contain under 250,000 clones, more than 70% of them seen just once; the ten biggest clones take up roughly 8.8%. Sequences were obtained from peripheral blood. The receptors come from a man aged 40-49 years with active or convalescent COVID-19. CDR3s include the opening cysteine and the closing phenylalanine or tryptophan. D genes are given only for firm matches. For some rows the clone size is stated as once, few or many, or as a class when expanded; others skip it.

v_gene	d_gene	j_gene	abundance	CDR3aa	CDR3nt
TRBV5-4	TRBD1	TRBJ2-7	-	CASSLDRGNSYEQYF	TGTGCCAGCAGCTTGGACAGGGGGAACTCCTACGAGCAGTACTTC
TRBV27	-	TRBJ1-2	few	CASRTPAQGERGYTF	TGTGCCAGCAGAACCCCCGCACAGGGTGAGCGTGGCTACACCTTC
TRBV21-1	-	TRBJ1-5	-	CASSKEATGGRQPQHF	TGTGCCAGCAGCAAAGAGGCAACGGGGGGCAGGCAGCCCCAGCATTTT
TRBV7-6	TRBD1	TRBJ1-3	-	CASSSGTGRGNTIYF	TGTGCCAGCAGCTCCGGGACAGGGAGGGGAAACACCATATATTTT
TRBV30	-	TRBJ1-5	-	CAWRRQGNNQPQHF	TGTGCCTGGAGGCGCCAGGGCAACAATCAGCCCCAGCATTTT
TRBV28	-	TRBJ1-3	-	CASRVQGSGNTIYF	TGTGCCAGCAGAGTTCAGGGCTCTGGAAACACCATATATTTT
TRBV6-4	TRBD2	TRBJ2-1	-	CAGVLIAGRGREQFF	TGTGCCGGAGTACTCATAGCGGGACGGGGAAGAGAGCAGTTCTTC
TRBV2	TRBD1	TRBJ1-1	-	CASIRQGNTEAFF	TGTGCCAGCATAAGACAGGGAAACACTGAAGCTTTCTTT
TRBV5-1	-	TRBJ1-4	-	CASSLGLQVQIEKLFF	TGCGCCAGCAGCTTGGGCCTACAGGTCCAAATTGAAAAACTGTTTTTT
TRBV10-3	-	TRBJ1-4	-	CAISVGGGEEKLFF	TGTGCCATCAGTGTGGGCGGGGGCGAAGAAAAACTGTTTTTT
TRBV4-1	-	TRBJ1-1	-	CASSQSIRGLVEAFF	TGCGCCAGCAGCCAAAGCATCAGAGGACTGGTTGAAGCTTTCTTT
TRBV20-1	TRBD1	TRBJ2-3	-	CSAITGTGKYF	TGCAGTGCTATAACCGGGACAGGGAAGTATTTT
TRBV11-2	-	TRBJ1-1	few	CASSLDRNTEAFF	TGTGCCAGCAGCTTAGACCGTAACACTGAAGCTTTCTTT
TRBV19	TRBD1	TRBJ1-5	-	CASSRTGETSNQPQHF	TGTGCCAGTAGTAGGACAGGGGAAACGAGCAATCAGCCCCAGCATTTT
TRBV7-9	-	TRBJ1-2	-	CASSLAYQGGGYTF	TGTGCCAGCAGCTTAGCGTACCAGGGAGGTGGCTACACCTTC
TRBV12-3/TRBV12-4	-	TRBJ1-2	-	CASRPGTRGYTF	TGTGCCAGCAGACCCGGGACACGAGGCTACACCTTC
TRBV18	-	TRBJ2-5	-	CASSPASVRETQYF	TGTGCCAGCTCACCGGCCAGCGTCCGGGAGACCCAGTACTTC
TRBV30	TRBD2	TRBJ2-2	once	CACWGLAEFRELFF	TGTGCCTGCTGGGGACTAGCGGAGTTTCGTGAGCTGTTTTTT
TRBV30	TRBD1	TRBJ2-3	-	CAWGRGTGGRTDTQYF	TGTGCCTGGGGTCGCGGGACAGGGGGCCGCACAGATACGCAGTATTTT
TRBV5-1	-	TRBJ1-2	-	CASRNSFNGYTF	TGCGCCAGCAGAAACAGCTTTAATGGCTACACCTTC
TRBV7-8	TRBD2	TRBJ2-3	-	CASSLEGLAGAQGTQYF	TGTGCCAGCAGCTTAGAAGGACTAGCGGGGGCACAGGGTACGCAGTATTTT
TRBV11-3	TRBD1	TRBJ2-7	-	CASTRDRDGEQYF	TGTGCCAGCACCAGGGACAGGGACGGGGAGCAGTACTTC
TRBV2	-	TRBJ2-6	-	CASSAPRGATSSGANVLTF	TGTGCCAGCAGTGCCCCCAGGGGGGCGACATCCTCTGGGGCCAACGTCCTGACTTTC
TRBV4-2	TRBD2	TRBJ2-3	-	CASSQTVAGGQADTQYF	TGTGCCAGCAGCCAAACAGTAGCGGGGGGGCAGGCAGATACGCAGTATTTT
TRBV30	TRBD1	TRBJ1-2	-	CAWSGQGGYGYTF	TGTGCCTGGAGTGGACAGGGCGGCTATGGCTACACCTTC